The entry that follows covers one TCR beta chain sequence. What it recognizes is unknown. The data were obtained in a study of B cell selection in AIRE deficiency. Assay: immunoSEQ multiplex PCR; the TCRdb copy retains only in-frame clones and omits some. This table holds roughly 23,000 clones, around 97% found once. CD4+CD127+ cells were sorted as the conventional CD4 T cells. The ends were cut back, 2 bases at V and 2 bases at J, with 12 bases in the middle. The germline CDR1 and CDR2 sequences are MNHNS and SASEGT. CDR3 length: 15 residues. General study points: Roughly a third of healthy-shared Treg TCRbeta sequences appeared in patient Tconv cells.

The clonotype originates from a human donor with AIRE deficiency. J is TRBJ2-5 and V is TRBV6-1; D remains ambiguous. The sequencing input was conventional CD4+ T cells sorted from PBMCs. The CDR3 region has the DNA TGTGCCAGCAGTGAAAGCTTCCACGCTCAAGAGACCCAGTACTTC. It translates to CASSESFHAQETQYF.